The rows below give T cell receptor beta chains drawn from one sample of a study of blood T cell repertoires in COVID-19. Sequencing was performed with immunoSEQ multiplex PCR; in TCRdb, only in-frame clones are kept and a portion is missing. The sample has approximately 250,000 clones, about nine tenths seen once. The sample comprised peripheral blood. These receptors were obtained from a man aged 25 to 40 with COVID-19, enrolled during active disease. CDR3s include the opening cysteine and the closing phenylalanine or tryptophan. A D gene is named only where the DNA matches it firmly. Clone size is not always given. Where it is, it says once, few, many or a class for expanded clones.

V gene	CDR3 length	D gene	J gene	clone size	CDR3 protein	CDR3 DNA
TRBV7-3	13	-	TRBJ1-2	-	CASSPSGHYGYTF	TGTGCCAGCAGCCCTAGCGGACACTATGGCTACACCTTC
TRBV6-5	14	-	TRBJ2-7	-	CASTHSGPPYEQYF	TGTGCCAGCACCCACTCAGGCCCACCTTACGAGCAGTACTTC
TRBV11-2	16	-	TRBJ1-3	-	CASSIPGQFLGNTIYF	TGTGCCAGCAGCATTCCCGGACAGTTCTTAGGGAACACCATATATTTT
TRBV5-1	14	-	TRBJ2-7	-	CASAQLGSSYEQYF	TGCGCCAGCGCCCAGTTGGGGAGCTCCTACGAGCAGTACTTC
TRBV6-5	13	TRBD1	TRBJ1-5	-	CASSGTGNQPQHF	TGTGCCAGCAGCGGGACAGGGAATCAGCCCCAGCATTTT
TRBV6-1	15	TRBD2	TRBJ2-1	-	CASRPLAGGYNEQFF	TGTGCCAGCAGACCTCTAGCGGGGGGGTACAATGAGCAGTTCTTC
TRBV3-1/TRBV3-2	14	TRBD1	TRBJ1-6	-	CASSPHRGNSPLHF	TGTGCCAGCAGCCCGCACAGGGGGAATTCACCCCTCCACTTT
TRBV10-1	13	-	TRBJ2-7	few	CASKNYRSYEQYF	TGCGCCAGCAAAAATTACAGGTCCTACGAGCAGTACTTC
TRBV18	14	-	TRBJ1-1	-	CASSPPPGNTEAFF	TGTGCCAGCTCACCACCGCCAGGGAACACTGAAGCTTTCTTT
TRBV12-3/TRBV12-4	12	-	TRBJ2-1	-	CASISRGNEQFF	TGTGCCAGCATCTCACGGGGTAATGAGCAGTTCTTC
TRBV10-3	16	TRBD1	TRBJ1-5	-	CAIRRDRGFGNQPQHF	TGTGCCATCAGAAGGGACAGGGGTTTTGGTAATCAGCCCCAGCATTTT
TRBV7-6	15	-	TRBJ1-2	-	CASSLGWVQSDGYTF	TGTGCCAGCAGCTTAGGGTGGGTGCAGAGCGATGGCTACACCTTC
TRBV30	13	-	TRBJ1-6	-	CAWRGQYNSPLHF	TGTGCCTGGAGAGGACAGTACAATTCACCCCTCCACTTT
TRBV5-1	13	-	TRBJ1-2	-	CASSLEGGYGYTF	TGCGCCAGCAGCTTGGAAGGCGGCTATGGCTACACCTTC
TRBV5-5	13	TRBD1	TRBJ1-4	-	CASTTTGDEKLFF	TGTGCCAGCACCACTACAGGGGACGAGAAACTGTTTTTT
TRBV4-2	11	-	TRBJ1-1	-	CASSQENWSFF	TGTGCCAGCAGCCAAGAAAACTGGTCTTTCTTT
TRBV9	17	-	TRBJ2-3	-	CASSVVHGGQGTDTQYF	TGTGCCAGCAGCGTAGTACACGGGGGGCAGGGAACAGATACGCAGTATTTT
TRBV7-9	13	TRBD1	TRBJ2-7	-	CASRKTGNYEQYF	TGTGCCAGCAGGAAGACAGGGAACTACGAGCAGTACTTC
TRBV5-5	14	-	TRBJ2-5	-	CASSKTQGKETQYF	TGTGCCAGCAGCAAGACCCAGGGGAAAGAGACCCAGTACTTC
TRBV7-3	15	-	TRBJ2-2	-	CASSLSRHRTGELFF	TGTGCCAGCAGCTTGAGCAGACATCGGACCGGGGAGCTGTTTTTT
TRBV5-4	14	TRBD2	TRBJ2-1	-	CASSPSGAHNEQFF	TGTGCCAGCAGCCCCAGCGGGGCACACAATGAGCAGTTCTTC
TRBV6-5	11	-	TRBJ1-5	-	CASSIAQPQHF	TGTGCCAGCAGTATAGCTCAGCCCCAGCATTTT